This TCR beta chain is drawn from a study of CD8 T cells in ankylosing spondylitis. Regarding the study as a whole: Made up of eight highly homologous variants, a TCR beta motif appeared characteristic of ankylosing spondylitis blood.

Details on this clonotype: Its antigen is as yet unknown.

MiXCR, applied by TCRdb to the 5' RACE reads, yields one record per CDR3 protein. The sample shows around 94,000 distinct CDR3 sequences, around 8.3% of them seen only once. This receptor was taken from a male donor with ankylosing spondylitis. Specimen: blood, either unsorted or a sorted T cell fraction (not recorded which).

The CDR3 nucleotides read TGTGCCAGCAGTTTCCCGGGACAGGGGGCCGCTAATGAAAAACTGTTTTTT. This encodes CASSFPGQGAANEKLFF. V is TRBV28 and J is TRBJ1-4; 12 bases are a match to TRBD1. V lost 3 bases and J lost 3; bases outside the gene matches: 5. The CDR3 is made up of 17 amino acids. CDR1 is MDHEN and CDR2 is SYDVKM in the germline V gene.